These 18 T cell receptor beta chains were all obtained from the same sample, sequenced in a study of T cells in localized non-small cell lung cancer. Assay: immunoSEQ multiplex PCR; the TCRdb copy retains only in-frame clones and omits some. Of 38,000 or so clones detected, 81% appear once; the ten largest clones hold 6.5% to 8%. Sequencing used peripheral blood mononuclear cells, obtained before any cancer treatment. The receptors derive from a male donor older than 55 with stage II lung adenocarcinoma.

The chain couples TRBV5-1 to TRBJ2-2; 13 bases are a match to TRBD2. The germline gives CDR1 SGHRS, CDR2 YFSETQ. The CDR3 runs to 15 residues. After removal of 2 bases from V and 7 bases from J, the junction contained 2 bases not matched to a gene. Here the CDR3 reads CASSLLAGGNGELFF. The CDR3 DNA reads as TGCGCCAGCAGCTTACTAGCGGGAGGGAACGGGGAGCTGTTTTTT.

Here the CDR3 reads CASSLSRGHTGSEPQHF. For the CDR3, the DNA is TGTGCCAGCAGTTTAAGCAGGGGTCACACCGGATCGGAGCCCCAGCATTTT. V usage is TRBV28 and J usage is TRBJ1-5; the D gene is possibly TRBD1 (6 bases). The germline V gene has CDR1 MDHEN and CDR2 SYDVKM. With 2 bases removed from V and 8 bases from J, the gap between germline ends came to 22 bases. The CDR3 totals 17 residues.

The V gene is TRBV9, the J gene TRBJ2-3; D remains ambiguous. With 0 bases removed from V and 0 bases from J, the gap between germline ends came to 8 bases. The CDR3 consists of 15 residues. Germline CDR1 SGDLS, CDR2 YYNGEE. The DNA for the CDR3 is TGTGCCAGCAGCGTAGCCGGGTCCAGCACAGATACGCAGTATTTT. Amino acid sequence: CASSVAGSSTDTQYF.

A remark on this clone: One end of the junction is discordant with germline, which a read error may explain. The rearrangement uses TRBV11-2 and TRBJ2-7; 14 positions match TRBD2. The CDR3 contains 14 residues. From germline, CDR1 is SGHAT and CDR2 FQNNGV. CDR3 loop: CASSSGLAGVRLNF. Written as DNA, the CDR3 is TGTGCCAGCAGCTCGGGACTAGCGGGAGTCAGGTTGAACTTC.

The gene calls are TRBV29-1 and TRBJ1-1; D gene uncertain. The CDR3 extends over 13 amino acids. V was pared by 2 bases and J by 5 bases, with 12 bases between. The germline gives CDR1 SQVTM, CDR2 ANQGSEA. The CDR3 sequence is CSVELAGGTEAFF. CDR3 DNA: TGCAGCGTTGAACTGGCAGGAGGTACTGAAGCTTTCTTT. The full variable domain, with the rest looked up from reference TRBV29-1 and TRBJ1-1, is SAVISQKPSRDICQRGTSLTIQCQVDSQVTMMFWYRQQPGQSLTLIATANQGSEATYESGFVIDKFPISRPNLTFSTLTVSNMSPEDSSIYLCSVELAGGTEAFFGQGTRLTVV.

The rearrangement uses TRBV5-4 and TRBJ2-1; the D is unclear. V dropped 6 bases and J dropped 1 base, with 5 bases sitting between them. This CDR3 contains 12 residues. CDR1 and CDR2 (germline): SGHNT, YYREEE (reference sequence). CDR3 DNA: TGTGCCAGCACCACATCCTACAATGAGCAGTTCTTC. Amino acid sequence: CASTTSYNEQFF.

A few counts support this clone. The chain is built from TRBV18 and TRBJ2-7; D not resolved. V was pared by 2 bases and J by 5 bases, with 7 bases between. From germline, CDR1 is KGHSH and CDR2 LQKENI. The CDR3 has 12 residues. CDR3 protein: CASSPMGNEQYF. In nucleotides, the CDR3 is TGTGCCAGCTCACCAATGGGGAACGAGCAGTACTTC.

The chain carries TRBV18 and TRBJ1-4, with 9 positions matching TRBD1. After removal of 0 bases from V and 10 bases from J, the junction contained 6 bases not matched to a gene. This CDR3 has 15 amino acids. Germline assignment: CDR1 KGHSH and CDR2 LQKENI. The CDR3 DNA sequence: TGTGCCAGCTCACCACCGGGACAGGGAGCGAGAAAACTGTTTTTT. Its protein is CASSPPGQGARKLFF.

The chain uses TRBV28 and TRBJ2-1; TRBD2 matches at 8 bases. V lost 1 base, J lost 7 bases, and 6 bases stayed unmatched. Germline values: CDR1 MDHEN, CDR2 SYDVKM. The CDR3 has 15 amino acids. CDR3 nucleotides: TGTGCCAGCAGTTTATTGGCGGGAGGCAAGAATGAGCAGTTCTTC. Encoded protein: CASSLLAGGKNEQFF.

The CDR3 here is CASSQAVAGVGEQFF. CDR3 coding DNA: TGCGCCAGCAGCCAAGCGGTAGCGGGAGTGGGTGAGCAGTTCTTC. The chain has TRBV4-1 and TRBJ2-1; 9 nucleotides agree with TRBD2. The germline V gene encodes CDR1 MGHRA and CDR2 YSYEKL. This CDR3 region has 15 residues. V lost 1 base, J lost 9 bases, and 7 bases stayed unmatched.

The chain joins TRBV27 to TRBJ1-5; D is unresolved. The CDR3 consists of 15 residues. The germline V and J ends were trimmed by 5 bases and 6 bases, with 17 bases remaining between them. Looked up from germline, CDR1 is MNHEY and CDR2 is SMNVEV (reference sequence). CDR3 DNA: TGTGCCAGCAGTACCGGATTCTTAGGGCCTCAGCCCCAGCATTTT. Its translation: CASSTGFLGPQPQHF.

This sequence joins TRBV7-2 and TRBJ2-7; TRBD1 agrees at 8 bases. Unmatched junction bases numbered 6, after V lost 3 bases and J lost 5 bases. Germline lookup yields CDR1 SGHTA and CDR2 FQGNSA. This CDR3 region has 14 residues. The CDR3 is CASSFGRGPDEQYF. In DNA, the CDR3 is TGTGCCAGCAGCTTCGGCAGGGGGCCTGACGAGCAGTACTTC.

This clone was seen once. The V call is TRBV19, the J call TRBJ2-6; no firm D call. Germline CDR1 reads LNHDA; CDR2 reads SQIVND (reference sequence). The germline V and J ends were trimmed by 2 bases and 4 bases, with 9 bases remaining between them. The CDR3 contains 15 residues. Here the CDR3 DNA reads TGTGCCAGTAGTATAACTCAGGACGGGGCCAACGTCCTGACTTTC. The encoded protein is CASSITQDGANVLTF.

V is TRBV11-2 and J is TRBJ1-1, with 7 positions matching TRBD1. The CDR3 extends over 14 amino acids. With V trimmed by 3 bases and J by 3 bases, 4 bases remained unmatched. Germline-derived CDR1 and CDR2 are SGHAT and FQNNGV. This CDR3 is CASSFRQGHTEAFF. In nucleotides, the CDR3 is TGTGCCAGCAGCTTTCGACAGGGCCACACTGAAGCTTTCTTT.

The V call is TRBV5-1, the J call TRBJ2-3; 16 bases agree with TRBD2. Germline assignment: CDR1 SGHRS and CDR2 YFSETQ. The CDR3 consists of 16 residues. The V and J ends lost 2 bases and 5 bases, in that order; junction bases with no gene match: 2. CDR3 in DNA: TGCGCCAGCAGCTTTGGGACTAGCGGGAGGGTAGATACGCAGTATTTT. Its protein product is CASSFGTSGRVDTQYF.

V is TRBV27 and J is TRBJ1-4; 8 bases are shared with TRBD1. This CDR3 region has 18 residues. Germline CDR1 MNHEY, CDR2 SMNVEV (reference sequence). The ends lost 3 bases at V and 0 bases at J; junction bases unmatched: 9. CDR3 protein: CASSFYGTGVPTNEKLFF. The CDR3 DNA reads TGTGCCAGCAGTTTTTACGGGACAGGAGTCCCAACTAATGAAAAACTGTTTTTT.

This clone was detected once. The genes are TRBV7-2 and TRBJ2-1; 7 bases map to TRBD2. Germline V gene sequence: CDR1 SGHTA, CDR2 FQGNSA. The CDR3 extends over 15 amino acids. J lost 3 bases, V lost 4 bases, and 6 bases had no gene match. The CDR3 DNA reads TGTGCCAGCAGCTACGGGAGGCCGGACTACAATGAGCAGTTCTTC. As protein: CASSYGRPDYNEQFF.

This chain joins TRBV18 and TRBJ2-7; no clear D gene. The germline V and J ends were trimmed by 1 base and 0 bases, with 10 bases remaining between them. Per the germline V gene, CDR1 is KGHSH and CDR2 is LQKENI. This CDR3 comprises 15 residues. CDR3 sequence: CASSPRQAASYEQYF. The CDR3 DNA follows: TGTGCCAGCTCACCACGGCAGGCGGCCTCCTACGAGCAGTACTTC.